This TCR beta chain stems from a study of T-cell reconstitution after alpha-beta-depleted transplantation in children. The study's findings and limits: At around two months after transplant, the alpha-beta T cells were reportedly derived from several hundred expanded clones that came from non-depleted graft cells. Counts and diversity of T cells one year after transplant came mostly from newly produced T cells. It was surviving recipient T cells and thymic progenitors that gave some patients high TCRbeta diversity at day 60.

This clonotype was detected ten times or more. The antigen is unknown. Unique molecular identifiers tagged the TCRbeta library. TCRdb itself ran the PCR reads through MiXCR, one entry per CDR3 protein. Among some 220,000 distinct CDR3 sequences listed, 11% were seen once. V was shortened by 0 bases and J by 3 bases, with 15 bases between the two germline ends. The germline V gene encodes CDR1 SQVTM and CDR2 ANQGSEA. This CDR3 has 15 residues. The chain is built from TRBV29-1 and TRBJ2-7, with D perhaps TRBD2 (6 bases). This TCR was sampled from a child younger than two with acute myeloid leukemia, due to receive a stem cell transplant. This sample comprised PBMCs, obtained before TCRalphabeta/CD19-depleted stem cell transplant. The CDR3 here is CSVEDWGLGNYEQYF. CDR3 DNA: TGCAGCGTTGAAGATTGGGGACTTGGAAACTACGAGCAGTACTTC.